The clone carrying this T cell receptor beta chain was seen once. These data originate in a study of blood T cell repertoires in COVID-19. Study-level background: Specimens from acute and convalescent COVID-19 originated in the United States, Italy and Spain. PBMCs, B-cell-depleted T cells, or T cells were the source of the cDNA or gDNA that made up the material.

Under the authors' procedure: Estimates of nucleated cell counts were drawn from the amplification of reference gene primers. Repertoires were generated with immunoSEQ multiplex PCR, while TCRdb's copy carries only in-frame clones and drops some. The DNA was the basis for D and trimming; V, J and clone size are from that table. The data hold some 95,000 clones, with 86% observed a single time. The TCR originated in an elderly man with active or convalescent COVID-19. The sequenced sample consisted of peripheral blood.

Written as DNA, the CDR3 is TGTGCCAGCAGCCAAGGCTTAGCGGGAGGGCAAGAGACCCAGTACTTC. Protein product: CASSQGLAGGQETQYF. V and J are TRBV3-1 (or the pseudogene TRBV3-2) and TRBJ2-5; TRBD2 matches 11 bases. This CDR3 is 16 amino acids long. V lost 1 base and J lost 2; bases outside the gene matches: 3. Germline-derived CDR1 and CDR2 are LGHDT and YNNKEL (reference sequence).